A selection of T cell receptor beta chains follows, all from one sample in a study of early T cells in non-severe SARS-CoV-2 infection. One entry per CDR3 protein, called by TCRdb with MiXCR from the 5' RACE reads. The sample consists of 80,000 to 100,000 distinct CDR3 sequences, more than 9.5% of them appearing once. The starting material was whole blood, obtained at baseline. The receptors derive from an adult who was a healthcare worker with PCR-confirmed SARS-CoV-2 infection or an uninfected control (not recorded which). Both conserved end residues are part of each CDR3. A D gene is named only where the DNA matches it firmly. Clone size is stated in some rows and not others, as once, few, many or a class when expanded.

j_gene	abundance	v_gene	d_gene	CDR3aa	CDR3nt
TRBJ2-1	many	TRBV7-8	NA	CASSADLRREQFF	TGTGCCAGCAGCGCCGACCTAAGACGGGAGCAGTTCTTC
TRBJ2-1	few	TRBV28	NA	CASSLRRAIIDEQFF	TGTGCCAGCAGTTTACGAAGGGCCATTATCGATGAGCAGTTCTTC
TRBJ1-1	many	TRBV14	NA	CASSQEIYTEAFF	TGTGCCAGCAGCCAAGAGATCTACACTGAAGCTTTCTTT
TRBJ2-7	NA	TRBV25-1	NA	CASSESREQYF	TGTGCCAGCAGTGAGTCGAGGGAGCAGTACTTC
TRBJ2-3	NA	TRBV6-6	NA	CASRESQSTDTQYF	TGTGCCAGCAGGGAAAGTCAGAGCACAGATACGCAGTATTTT
TRBJ2-3	NA	TRBV4-3	TRBD2	CASSQDYSGRMDTQYF	TGCGCCAGCAGCCAAGATTACAGCGGGAGAATGGATACGCAGTATTTT
TRBJ2-3	NA	TRBV7-9	NA	CASTRDADTQYF	TGTGCCAGTACCCGGGACGCAGATACGCAGTATTTT
TRBJ1-2	few	TRBV29-1	NA	CSVEDGTDYGYTF	TGCAGCGTTGAAGATGGTACAGACTATGGCTACACCTTC
TRBJ2-7	few	TRBV5-1	NA	CASSRTVQTYEQYF	TGCGCCAGCAGCAGGACAGTGCAAACCTACGAGCAGTACTTC
TRBJ2-2	NA	TRBV12-3/TRBV12-4	NA	CASSLAAIGRMAGELFF	TGTGCCAGCAGCCTCGCGGCCATTGGGAGAATGGCCGGGGAGCTGTTTTTT
TRBJ2-7	NA	TRBV29-1	TRBD1	CSVEAPSGTGAYEQYF	TGCAGCGTTGAAGCGCCATCCGGGACAGGGGCCTACGAGCAGTACTTC
TRBJ2-1	few	TRBV11-2	TRBD2	CASSYTSGHYNEQFF	TGTGCCAGCAGCTACACTAGCGGGCACTACAATGAGCAGTTCTTC
TRBJ2-1	many	TRBV3-1	NA	CASSREGNEQFF	TGTGCCAGCAGCCGTGAGGGGAATGAGCAGTTCTTC
TRBJ2-7	few	TRBV7-2	TRBD2	CASSSASGSFSYEQYF	TGTGCCAGCAGCTCCGCTAGCGGGAGTTTCTCCTACGAGCAGTACTTC
TRBJ2-1	NA	TRBV5-1	NA	CASSLVLGFNNEQFF	TGCGCCAGCAGCTTGGTACTAGGGTTCAACAATGAGCAGTTCTTC
TRBJ2-2	NA	TRBV5-1	NA	CASTGGAGITGELFF	TGCGCCAGCACCGGGGGTGCAGGGATAACCGGGGAGCTGTTTTTT
TRBJ2-5	NA	TRBV7-2	NA	CASSTRRSETQYF	TGTGCCAGCAGCACAAGGAGGTCGGAGACCCAGTACTTC
TRBJ1-2	few	TRBV20-1	NA	CSAFKRGRNYGYTF	TGCAGTGCTTTCAAACGGGGGCGCAATTATGGCTACACCTTC
TRBJ2-3	NA	TRBV28	NA	CASSPPTGTSADTQYF	TGTGCCAGCAGTCCACCCACAGGGACGAGCGCAGATACGCAGTATTTT
TRBJ1-4	few	TRBV4-1	TRBD1	CASRKTGGGPEKLFF	TGCGCCAGCAGAAAAACAGGGGGCGGGCCTGAAAAACTGTTTTTT
TRBJ2-1	NA	TRBV27	TRBD2	CASSPELTSGAYNEQFF	TGTGCCAGCAGTCCAGAATTGACTAGCGGGGCTTACAATGAGCAGTTCTTC
TRBJ2-7	NA	TRBV20-1	TRBD1	CSAREGTAYYEQYF	TGCAGTGCTAGAGAAGGGACAGCTTACTACGAGCAGTACTTC
TRBJ1-6	few	TRBV20-1	NA	CSATTGSNSPLHF	TGCAGTGCAACGACAGGTTCCAATTCACCCCTCCACTTT
TRBJ1-1	NA	TRBV11-2	NA	CASTLRGAEAFF	TGTGCCAGCACCCTACGGGGGGCTGAAGCTTTCTTT
TRBJ2-5	few	TRBV12-3/TRBV12-4	NA	CASSYDRRETQYF	TGTGCCAGCAGCTACGACAGGCGAGAGACCCAGTACTTC
TRBJ2-7	NA	TRBV18	TRBD2	CASSPPLAGAEQYF	TGTGCCAGCTCACCACCTCTAGCGGGGGCCGAGCAGTACTTC
TRBJ2-1	few	TRBV13	TRBD1	CASSSAGQGLENEQFF	TGTGCCAGCAGCTCCGCCGGACAGGGGTTAGAAAATGAGCAGTTCTTC
TRBJ1-1	few	TRBV2	TRBD1	CASRNSQGRLTEAFF	TGTGCCAGCAGAAATTCACAGGGGAGATTGACTGAAGCTTTCTTT
TRBJ2-3	NA	TRBV7-9	TRBD2	CASSSVAGWTDTQYF	TGTGCCAGCAGCTCAGTAGCGGGCTGGACAGATACGCAGTATTTT
TRBJ2-7	many	TRBV29-1	TRBD1	CSVRPGQAYEQYF	TGCAGCGTCCGGCCGGGACAGGCCTACGAGCAGTACTTC
TRBJ2-1	NA	TRBV7-3	TRBD2	CASSLEREHNEQFF	TGTGCCAGCAGCTTAGAGCGGGAGCACAATGAGCAGTTCTTC
TRBJ1-6	few	TRBV4-2	NA	CASSQVARTGWGSPLHF	TGTGCCAGCAGCCAAGTCGCCCGTACAGGGTGGGGATCACCCCTCCACTTT
TRBJ2-7	NA	TRBV7-9	TRBD1	CASSPDRGPVEQYF	TGTGCCAGCAGTCCCGACAGGGGGCCAGTCGAGCAGTACTTC
TRBJ2-7	few	TRBV10-3	TRBD2	CAIRRLGLMSYEQYF	TGTGCCATCAGACGATTGGGACTAATGAGCTACGAGCAGTACTTC
TRBJ1-5	few	TRBV3-1	NA	CASSQSPGPGQPQHF	TGTGCCAGCAGCCAATCGCCAGGGCCCGGTCAGCCCCAGCATTTT
TRBJ1-2	many	TRBV11-3	TRBD1	CASSMDRGDGYTF	TGTGCCAGCAGCATGGACAGGGGTGATGGCTACACCTTC
TRBJ2-4	many	TRBV27	TRBD1	CASSFRDRGNIQYF	TGTGCCAGCAGTTTCCGGGACAGGGGAAACATTCAGTACTTC